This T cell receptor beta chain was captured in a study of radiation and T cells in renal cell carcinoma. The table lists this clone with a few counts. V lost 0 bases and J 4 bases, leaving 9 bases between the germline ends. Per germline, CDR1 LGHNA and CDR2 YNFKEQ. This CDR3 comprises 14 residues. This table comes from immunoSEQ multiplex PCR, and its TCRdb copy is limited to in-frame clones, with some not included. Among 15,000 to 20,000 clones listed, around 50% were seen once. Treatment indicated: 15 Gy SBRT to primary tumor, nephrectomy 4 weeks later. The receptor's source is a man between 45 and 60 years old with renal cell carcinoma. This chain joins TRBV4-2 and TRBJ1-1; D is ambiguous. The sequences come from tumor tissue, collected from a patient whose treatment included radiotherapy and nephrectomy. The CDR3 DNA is TGTGCCAGCAGCCAAGAAAGGTTGGGCACTGAAGCTTTCTTT. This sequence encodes CASSQERLGTEAFF.